Listed here is a single T cell receptor beta chain. The sample is drawn from a study of T cells in Graves' hyperthyroidism and ophthalmopathy. The CDR3 is 15 amino acids. Unmatched junction bases numbered 2, after V lost 3 bases and J lost 0 bases. Germline assignment: CDR1 LGHDT and CDR2 YNNKEL (reference sequence). Amplified regions were TCR beta CDR3 sequences from RNA transcripts. The TCR CDR3 first-round RT-PCR relied on the HTBI primer set. TCRdb ran MiXCR on the multiplex PCR reads and lists one entry per CDR3 protein. The sample consists of roughly 200,000 distinct CDR3 sequences, around a sixth of them appearing once.

This clonotype originated in a woman between 50 and 59 years old with Graves' hyperthyroidism. Sequencing was performed on blood. The chain carries TRBV3-1 and TRBJ1-3, with 7 bases matching TRBD1. CDR3 protein: CASSQGTASGNTIYF. CDR3 DNA sequence: TGTGCCAGCAGCCAGGGGACAGCCTCTGGAAACACCATATATTTT.